This entry concerns a single TCR beta chain. The table came from immunoSEQ multiplex PCR; TCRdb's copy has only in-frame clones and leaves some out. The table has 50,000 or so clones, roughly 91% seen once. The time point denotes: pre-reinfection, 55 to 20 weeks before reinfection detection. TCR sequencing was done directly ex vivo on sorted cells, without expansion in vitro. The source of the sample is a study of memory CD8 T cells in hepatitis C reinfection. About the research overall: A positive HCV RNA test after two negatives ≥60 days apart defined reinfection.

Germline V gene data show CDR1 as MGHRA and CDR2 as YSYEKL. J gave up 5 bases and V 4 bases, and 6 bases lay outside the gene matches. CDR3 length: 14 residues. V is TRBV4-1 and J is TRBJ1-2; TRBD1 agrees at 8 bases. Sequencing was carried out using naive CD8+ T cells sorted from blood. The receptor comes from a man in his late teens or twenties with hepatitis C virus infection. CDR3 residues: CASSPGQGGYGYTF. For the CDR3, the DNA is TGCGCCAGCAGCCCTGGACAGGGAGGATATGGCTACACCTTC.